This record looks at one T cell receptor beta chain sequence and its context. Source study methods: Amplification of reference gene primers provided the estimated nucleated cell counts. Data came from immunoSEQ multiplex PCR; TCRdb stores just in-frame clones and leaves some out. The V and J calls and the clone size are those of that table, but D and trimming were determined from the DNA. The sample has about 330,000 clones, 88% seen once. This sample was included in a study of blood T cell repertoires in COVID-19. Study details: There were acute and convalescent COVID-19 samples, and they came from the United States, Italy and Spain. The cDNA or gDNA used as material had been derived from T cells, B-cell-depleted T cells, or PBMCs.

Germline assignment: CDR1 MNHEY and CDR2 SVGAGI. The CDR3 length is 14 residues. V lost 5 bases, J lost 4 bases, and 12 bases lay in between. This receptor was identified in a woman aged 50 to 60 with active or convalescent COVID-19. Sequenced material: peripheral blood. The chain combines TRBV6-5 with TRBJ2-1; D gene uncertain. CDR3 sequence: CASSPHLGYNEQFF. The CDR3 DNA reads TGTGCCAGCAGTCCGCATCTCGGTTACAATGAGCAGTTCTTC.